A single sample is the source of the 5 T cell receptor beta chains below, sequenced in a study of spatial heterogeneity in lung cancer. Study-level results: Mutation counts in tumors were tracked by counts of expanded intratumoral alpha and beta TCRs.

This sample's time point: sample taken at primary tumor resection. TCRdb redid the calling of the 5' RACE reads with MiXCR, one entry per CDR3 protein. The sample contains more than 20,000 distinct CDR3 sequences, more than 15% of which appear only once. Antigens for these TCRs are unknown. The specimen comprised lung tumor tissue, sampled at surgery. Receptor source: a female donor with early-stage non-small cell lung cancer.

The J gene is TRBJ2-5, the V gene TRBV7-9, with 8 bases identical to TRBD1. V gave up 2 bases and J gave up 2 bases; unmatched junction bases: 7. Germline CDR1 and CDR2: SEHNR and FQNEAQ (reference sequence). CDR3 length: 16 amino acids. The CDR3 DNA reads as TGTGCCAGCAGCTTAAGCAGACAGGGGAGACAAGAGACCCAGTACTTC. It encodes CASSLSRQGRQETQYF.

The chain couples TRBV27 to TRBJ2-3; D ambiguous. The germline CDR1 and CDR2 sequences are MNHEY and SMNVEV (reference sequence). This CDR3 is built from 14 residues. Trimming removed 6 bases from V and 2 bases from J, with 12 bases in between. CDR3 protein: CASSPVRITDTQYF. The DNA for the CDR3 is TGTGCCAGCAGCCCGGTGAGAATCACAGATACGCAGTATTTT.

This sequence joins TRBV10-2 and TRBJ2-3, with 11 bases fitting TRBD2. Germline V gene lookup returns CDR1 WSHSY and CDR2 SAAADI. V lost 0 bases, J lost 3 bases, and 2 bases stayed unmatched. The length of the CDR3 is 16 residues. In DNA, the CDR3 is TGCGCCAGCAGTGAGTCAACTAGCGGGAGAACAGATACGCAGTATTTT. It encodes CASSESTSGRTDTQYF.

This clonotype has more than one count but fewer than ten. The CDR3 nucleotides are TGTGCCAGCAGTGAAGTATGGGAGGAGACCCAGTACTTC. This translates into CASSEVWEETQYF. This rearrangement joins TRBV6-1 to TRBJ2-5, with a tentative D call TRBD2 (5 bases). The CDR3 has 13 amino acids. Germline V lookup: CDR1 MNHNS, CDR2 SASEGT. V lost 1 base and J lost 5, with 8 bases in between.

Judged by abundance, this clonotype is medium-sized. The CDR3 DNA reads TGTGCCTGCAGGGACAGACAGATCTACAATGAGCAGTTCTTC. As protein: CACRDRQIYNEQFF. V is TRBV30 and J is TRBJ2-1, with 7 bases matching TRBD1. The J segment lost 3 bases and the V segment lost 6 bases, leaving 8 bases of the junction unmatched. The CDR3 runs to 14 residues. From germline, CDR1 is GTSNPN and CDR2 SVGIG (reference sequence).